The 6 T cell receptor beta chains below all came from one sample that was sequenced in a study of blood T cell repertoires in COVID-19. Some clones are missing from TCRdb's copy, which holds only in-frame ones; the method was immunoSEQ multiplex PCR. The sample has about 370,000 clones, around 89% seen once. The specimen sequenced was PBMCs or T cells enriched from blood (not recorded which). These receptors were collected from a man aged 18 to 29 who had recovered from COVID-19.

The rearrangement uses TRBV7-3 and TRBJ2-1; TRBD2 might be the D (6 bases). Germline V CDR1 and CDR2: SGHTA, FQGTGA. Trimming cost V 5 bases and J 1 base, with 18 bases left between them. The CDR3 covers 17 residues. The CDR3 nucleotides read TGTGCCAGCAGCCCCAACCGGGGGTCCGGGTCCTACAATGAGCAGTTCTTC. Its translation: CASSPNRGSGSYNEQFF.

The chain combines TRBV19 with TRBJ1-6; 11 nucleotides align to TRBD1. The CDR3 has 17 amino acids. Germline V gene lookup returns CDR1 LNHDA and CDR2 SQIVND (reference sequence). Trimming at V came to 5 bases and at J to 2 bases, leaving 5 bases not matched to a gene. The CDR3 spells CASSPRDRGTYNSPLHF. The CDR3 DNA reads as TGTGCCAGTAGTCCCAGGGACAGGGGGACCTATAATTCACCCCTCCACTTT.

The CDR3 nucleotides are TGTGCCAGCAGTGAAGCGTTGGGGGGGTATGGAAACACCATATATTTT. This translates into CASSEALGGYGNTIYF. The V gene is TRBV6-1, the J gene TRBJ1-3; weak D call: TRBD1 (5 bases). The V end was cut by 0 bases, the J end by 3 bases, with 12 bases between. The CDR3 totals 16 residues. CDR1 is MNHNS and CDR2 is SASEGT in the germline V gene.

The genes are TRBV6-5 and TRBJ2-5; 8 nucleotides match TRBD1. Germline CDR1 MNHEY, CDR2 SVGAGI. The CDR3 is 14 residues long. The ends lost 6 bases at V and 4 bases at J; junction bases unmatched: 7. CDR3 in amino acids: CASSTGGPVETQYF. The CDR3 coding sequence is TGTGCCAGCAGCACAGGGGGGCCAGTAGAGACCCAGTACTTC.

The CDR3 nucleotides read TGCGCCAGCAGCCTCGGGACAGGAGGGACAGATACGCAGTATTTT. Encoded protein: CASSLGTGGTDTQYF. The chain recombines TRBV4-1 with TRBJ2-3; 8 nucleotides align to TRBD1. Germline CDR1 and CDR2: MGHRA and YSYEKL. Trimming at V came to 4 bases and at J to 3 bases, leaving 6 bases not matched to a gene. This CDR3 region has 15 residues.

This chain's CDR3 is CASSQRQDSPLHF. CDR3 nucleotide sequence: TGTGCCAGCAGCCAAAGACAGGATTCACCCCTCCACTTT. The chain recombines TRBV14 with TRBJ1-6; TRBD1 is a possible D gene (6 bases). The CDR3 runs 13 residues. CDR1 and CDR2 (germline): SGHDN, FVKESK. V dropped 2 bases and J dropped 8 bases, with 7 bases sitting between them.